This record covers a single T cell receptor (beta chain). Its target is unknown. This sample is drawn from a study of CD8 T cells in ankylosing spondylitis. General observations from the study: Those disease-linked clones were CD8+; they were also relatively rare in peripheral blood. Reactive arthritis synovial fluid and blood were previously reported to contain some motif variants. Made up of several highly homologous variants, a TCR beta motif appeared characteristic of ankylosing spondylitis blood.

Germline V lookup: CDR1 SGHTA, CDR2 FQGNSA. The V end was cut by 5 bases, the J end by 4 bases, with 21 bases between. The CDR3 length is 17 residues. The authors made TCR beta libraries by quantitative 5'-RACE with molecular barcodes. MiXCR, run by TCRdb on the 5' RACE reads, gives a single entry per CDR3 protein. Counted here are approximately 220,000 distinct CDR3 sequences, approximately 10% occurring once; the ten biggest clones make up approximately 20%. Sequenced material: blood, either unsorted or a sorted T cell fraction (not recorded which). This sequence originates from a male donor with ankylosing spondylitis or in good health (not recorded which). The genes are TRBV7-2 and TRBJ1-5, with D possibly being TRBD1 (5 bases). The CDR3, as DNA: TGTGCCAGCAGCCCACCCCGGGGGGGGAGATCAAATCAGCCCCAGCATTTT. Encoded protein: CASSPPRGGRSNQPQHF.